The 26 T cell receptor beta chains below all came from one sample that was sequenced in a study of cytomegalovirus exposure and HLA in healthy donors. 13 Jbeta primers and 60 Vbeta primers were used for the PCR. This table comes from immunoSEQ multiplex PCR, and its TCRdb copy is limited to in-frame clones, with some not included. Of 120,000 to 150,000 clones listed, more than 75% are singletons. Specimen: PBMCs. The receptors come from a female donor in good health and CMV-seronegative.

This clone was seen more than once but under ten times. The gene calls are TRBV5-4 and TRBJ1-1; D might be TRBD1 (6 bases). This CDR3 comprises 14 residues. CDR1 is SGHNT, CDR2 YYREEE, per germline (reference sequence). V was clipped by 4 bases and J by 4 bases, with 14 bases between them. DNA of the CDR3: TGTGCCAGCAGCCTGGGATGGGGGCCCACTGAAGCTTTCTTT. Protein sequence: CASSLGWGPTEAFF.

The CDR3 is CASSVGTKNSPLHF. The CDR3 nucleotides are TGTGCCAGCAGCGTAGGGACAAAAAATTCACCCCTCCACTTT. This chain joins TRBV9 and TRBJ1-6; maybe TRBD1 (5 bases). This CDR3 contains 14 residues. Trimming took off 0 bases at V and 7 bases at J, with 8 bases between the two ends. Germline V CDR1 and CDR2: SGDLS, YYNGEE.

The chain recombines TRBV12-5 with TRBJ2-7; D may be TRBD2 (6 bases). Germline CDR1 and CDR2: LGHNT and FRNRAP. The CDR3 runs to 14 residues. Trimming took off 1 base at V and 3 bases at J, with 10 bases between the two ends. DNA of the CDR3: TGTGCTAGTGGTTTGGGAGGGAGGTTCTACGAGCAGTACTTC. The encoded protein is CASGLGGRFYEQYF.

CDR3 sequence (DNA): TGTGCCAGCAGCTGGGGCGACAATCAGCCCCAGCATTTT. It codes for CASSWGDNQPQHF. The chain carries TRBV7-9 and TRBJ1-5; tentatively, D is TRBD1 (5 bases). Germline V gene data show CDR1 as SEHNR and CDR2 as FQNEAQ (reference sequence). CDR3 size: 13 residues. V lost 4 bases, J lost 3 bases, and 7 bases lay in between. Supplemented by reference TRBV7-9 and TRBJ1-5, the full variable domain reads DTGVSQNPRHKITKRGQNVTFRCDPISEHNRLYWYRQTLGQGPEFLTYFQNEAQLEKSRLLSDRFSAERPKGSFSTLEIQRTEQGDSAMYLCASSWGDNQPQHFGDGTRLSIL.

CDR3 DNA: TGTGCCAGCAGCTTTCGACGAGGGGCAGGGGGCAGTGGCTACACCTTC. It yields the protein CASSFRRGAGGSGYTF. The chain recombines TRBV7-8 with TRBJ1-2; 8 positions agree with TRBD1. Germline V lookup: CDR1 SGHVS, CDR2 FQNEAQ. J lost 7 bases, V lost 3 bases, and 13 bases had no gene match. CDR3 length equals 16 residues.

The chain links TRBV5-1 to TRBJ1-4; D might be TRBD1 (5 bases). Between the trimmed V and J ends, which lost 7 bases and 11 bases, there was a span of 21 bases. Germline V gene data show CDR1 as SGHRS and CDR2 as YFSETQ. The CDR3 is 14 amino acids. The CDR3 DNA is TGCGCCAGCGCTATGGGGCAGAGCGTCGGGAAACTGTTTTTT. Translating it yields CASAMGQSVGKLFF.

This chain connects TRBV19 to TRBJ2-7, with TRBD2 as a possible D gene (5 bases). Trimming left V 10 bases short and J 1 base short, with 11 bases between. In germline, CDR1 is LNHDA, CDR2 SQIVND (reference sequence). This CDR3 comprises 12 residues. CDR3 DNA: TGTGCCACCGCGGGCGGTTCCTACGAGCAGTACTTC. It translates to CATAGGSYEQYF. The full variable domain, in which reference TRBV19 and TRBJ2-7 provide the parts outside the CDR3, is DGGITQSPKYLFRKEGQNVTLSCEQNLNHDAMYWYRQDPGQGLRLIYYSQIVNDFQKGDIAEGYSVSREKKESFPLTVTSAQKNPTAFYLCATAGGSYEQYFGPGTRLTVT.

This chain joins TRBV7-9 and TRBJ2-7; D is undetermined. Germline V gene sequence: CDR1 SEHNR, CDR2 FQNEAQ (reference sequence). The ends were cut back, 5 bases at V and 1 base at J, with 6 bases in the middle. The CDR3 extends over 12 amino acids. CDR3 bases: TGTGCCAGCAGCGGCGGTTCCTACGAGCAGTACTTC. Protein: CASSGGSYEQYF.

This rearrangement joins TRBV7-2 to TRBJ2-3; D may be TRBD2 (5 bases). Germline loops: CDR1 SGHTA, CDR2 FQGNSA. The CDR3 runs 12 residues. Trimming stripped 4 bases from V and 7 bases from J, with 9 bases between. As DNA, the CDR3 is TGTGCCAGCAGCTCCAGACTAAATACGCAGTATTTT. It yields the protein CASSSRLNTQYF.

This clone has more than one count but fewer than ten. The rearrangement joins TRBV6-5 to TRBJ1-5; TRBD1 is a possible D gene (5 bases). V lost 4 bases, J lost 6 bases, and 10 bases lay in between. Germline V gene sequence: CDR1 MNHEY, CDR2 SVGAGI. The CDR3 runs to 13 residues. DNA of the CDR3: TGTGCCAGCAGTTCCGCCGGGGGTCAGCCCCAGCATTTT. Translating it yields CASSSAGGQPQHF.

The chain uses TRBV6-1 and TRBJ2-5; 13 nucleotides align to TRBD2. V trimming: 5 bases; J trimming: 3 bases; junction bases outside the gene matches: 3. CDR3 length equals 15 residues. Per germline, CDR1 MNHNS and CDR2 SASEGT. The CDR3 here is CASSKGLAGKETQYF. The DNA for the CDR3 is TGTGCCAGCAGTAAGGGACTAGCGGGGAAAGAGACCCAGTACTTC.

The rearrangement links TRBV28 to TRBJ1-4; D uncertain. The germline V and J ends were trimmed by 7 bases and 5 bases, with 5 bases remaining between them. This CDR3 contains 11 residues. In germline, CDR1 is MDHEN, CDR2 SYDVKM. The CDR3 is CASIENEKLFF. The CDR3 nucleotides are TGTGCCAGCATCGAGAATGAAAAACTGTTTTTT.

The CDR3, as DNA: TGTGCCAGCAGTCGACAGGAACCGGCCGAAGCTTTCTTT. This gives the protein CASSRQEPAEAFF. V usage is TRBV27 and J usage is TRBJ1-1; D is possibly TRBD1 (6 bases). The CDR3 contains 13 residues. Trimming left V 5 bases short and J 8 bases short, with 15 bases between. Germline lookup yields CDR1 MNHEY and CDR2 SMNVEV (reference sequence).

The V and J genes are TRBV19 and TRBJ1-5, with D possibly TRBD1 on 6 matching bases. Trimming shortened V by 1 base and J by 7 bases, and 11 bases separated the two germline ends. The CDR3 totals 14 residues. In germline, CDR1 is LNHDA, CDR2 SQIVND (reference sequence). CDR3 protein: CASSIVQGRQPQHF. The CDR3 DNA reads as TGTGCCAGTAGTATAGTGCAGGGGAGACAGCCCCAGCATTTT.

This sequence joins TRBV27 and TRBJ2-3; D unclear. The CDR3 contains 12 residues. Germline values: CDR1 MNHEY, CDR2 SMNVEV (reference sequence). Trimming left V 3 bases short and J 4 bases short, with 5 bases between. In DNA, the CDR3 is TGTGCCAGCAGTTTGCCGGCAGATACGCAGTATTTT. Translation: CASSLPADTQYF.

This clone was seen once. The chain has TRBV7-2 and TRBJ2-7; a weak D match, TRBD2 (6 bases). There are 14 residues in the CDR3. Trimming stripped 0 bases from V and 6 bases from J, with 12 bases between. Germline values: CDR1 SGHTA, CDR2 FQGNSA. CDR3 DNA sequence: TGTGCCAGCAGCTTAGCGCGTAAGGGAGGCGAGCAGTACTTC. This encodes CASSLARKGGEQYF.

The chain carries TRBV10-3 and TRBJ1-1; D might be TRBD1 (6 bases). V lost 3 bases to trimming and J lost 5 bases, with 16 bases between them. CDR1 is ENHRY and CDR2 is SYGVKD in the germline V gene. There are 15 residues in the CDR3. The CDR3 coding sequence is TGTGCCATCAGTGATCCCAAAGTTAGGGGGACTGAAGCTTTCTTT. Encoded protein: CAISDPKVRGTEAFF.

The chain employs TRBV7-2 and TRBJ2-7; 7 bases line up with TRBD2. The CDR3 totals 14 residues. Trimming cost V 4 bases and J 2 bases; bases outside gene matches: 5. Germline V gene sequence: CDR1 SGHTA, CDR2 FQGNSA. Here the CDR3 reads CASSYSGLAYEQYF. CDR3 DNA: TGTGCCAGCAGCTATAGCGGGCTCGCCTACGAGCAGTACTTC.

The chain joins TRBV6-1 to TRBJ1-5; D is possibly TRBD1 (6 bases). This CDR3 contains 15 residues. Trimming removed 4 bases from V and 7 bases from J, with 17 bases in between. Germline CDR1 and CDR2: MNHNS and SASEGT. The CDR3 DNA reads TGTGCCAGCAGTGGACACAGGGTATCAGGACAGCCCCAGCATTTT. This gives the protein CASSGHRVSGQPQHF.

The sample holds one count of this clone. V is TRBV6-5 and J is TRBJ2-7; 9 bases are shared with TRBD1. V trimming: 5 bases; J trimming: 3 bases; junction bases outside the gene matches: 2. CDR3 length: 13 residues. Germline CDR1 and CDR2: MNHEY and SVGAGI. The CDR3 loop reads CASSRDRVYEQYF. The CDR3 nucleotides are TGTGCCAGCAGTAGGGACAGGGTCTACGAGCAGTACTTC.

The gene calls are TRBV11-2 and TRBJ2-5; D remains unclear. Germline V gene lookup returns CDR1 SGHAT and CDR2 FQNNGV. V lost 5 bases and J lost 4, with 11 bases in between. The CDR3 spans 13 residues. Here the CDR3 DNA reads TGTGCCAGCAGCAGGCGGCCGAGAGAGACCCAGTACTTC. This translates into CASSRRPRETQYF.

This clone was recorded a few times. This rearrangement joins TRBV5-1 to TRBJ2-3, with D tentatively TRBD1 (6 bases). The V gene lost 4 bases and the J gene lost 6 bases, with 15 bases spanning the gap. Germline V gene lookup returns CDR1 SGHRS and CDR2 YFSETQ. The CDR3 is 14 amino acids. CDR3 protein: CASSPGQSRDTQYF. The CDR3 DNA is TGCGCCAGCAGCCCAGGACAGTCTCGGGATACGCAGTATTTT. The whole variable domain, remainder taken from reference TRBV5-1 and TRBJ2-3, is KAGVTQTPRYLIKTRGQQVTLSCSPISGHRSVSWYQQTPGQGLQFLFEYFSETQRNKGNFPGRFSGRQFSNSRSEMNVSTLELGDSALYLCASSPGQSRDTQYFGPGTRLTVL.

The genes are TRBV10-1 and TRBJ1-4, with TRBD1 matching over 7 bases. Germline V gene data show CDR1 as WNHNN and CDR2 as SYGVQD (reference sequence). There are 12 residues in the CDR3. V gave up 6 bases and J gave up 8 bases; unmatched junction bases: 3. The CDR3 DNA sequence: TGCGCCAGCAGCCCAGGGGGGGAAAAACTGTTTTTT. The encoded protein is CASSPGGEKLFF.

The genes are TRBV18 and TRBJ1-1, with 7 bases that match TRBD1. Germline V gene lookup returns CDR1 KGHSH and CDR2 LQKENI. V shed 3 bases and J 2 bases; nucleotides not matched to a gene: 9. CDR3 length equals 16 residues. CDR3 DNA: TGTGCCAGCTCACCGGGACAGAACCGTCTTAACACTGAAGCTTTCTTT. It is translated as CASSPGQNRLNTEAFF.

V usage is TRBV9 and J usage is TRBJ2-2; D is possibly TRBD2 (5 bases). CDR3 length: 16 residues. Germline V gives CDR1 SGDLS, CDR2 YYNGEE. V gave up 0 bases and J gave up 5 bases, with 14 bases separating them. CDR3 nucleotides: TGTGCCAGCAGCGTAGATAGGAACACGGGGACCGGGGAGCTGTTTTTT. Translating gives CASSVDRNTGTGELFF.

This clone was detected only a few times. The chain has TRBV5-6 and TRBJ2-1; TRBD2 agrees at 9 bases. Trimming removed 1 base from V and 2 bases from J; junction bases left unmatched: 4. Germline values: CDR1 SGHDT, CDR2 YYEEEE. The CDR3 spans 16 residues. This CDR3 reads CASSLMLAGTYNEQFF. Here the CDR3 DNA reads TGTGCCAGCAGCTTGATGCTAGCGGGAACCTACAATGAGCAGTTCTTC.